The present T cell receptor (beta chain) was sequenced within a study of response to subunit inactivated influenza vaccine. This clonotype was counted ten times or more. The CDR3 covers 14 residues. V shed 6 bases and J shed 7 bases, with 16 bases lying between them. One entry per CDR3 protein results from TCRdb running MiXCR on the RT-PCR reads. The repertoire includes 500,000 to 600,000 distinct CDR3 sequences, less than 10% of them detected once, and approximately 13% sits in the top ten. J is TRBJ2-1 and V is TRBV12-3 or TRBV12-4; D perhaps matches TRBD1 (6 bases). The starting material was PBMCs from blood, obtained around 25 months after vaccination. The clonotype comes from a man aged 45 to 75 who received an inactivated influenza vaccine. This CDR3 reads CASRGLYRENEQFF. The CDR3, as DNA: TGTGCCAGCAGGGGCCTTTACAGGGAGAATGAGCAGTTCTTC.